The clone carrying this TCR beta chain has only a few counts. Its specificity is not known. Every naive CD8 library was made from between roughly 19,000 and 1,000,000 sorted cells with 10%, 30% or 50% RNA. The CDR3 is 14 residues long. The germline V and J ends were trimmed by 0 bases and 5 bases, with 11 bases remaining between them. Germline-derived CDR1 and CDR2 are MNHEY and SVGAGI. Via MiXCR, TCRdb re-called the PCR reads, giving one row per CDR3 protein. The sample includes around 100,000 distinct CDR3 sequences, 36% of them seen just once. This sample was taken from a study of molecular identifiers for immune sequencing clone quantification. Study-wide points: Researchers reportedly could pick up spiked Jurkat TCR RNA from one cell mixed into some 1 million naive cells. Whereas naive cells kept under 1% of molecules in clones above 20 RNA copies, such clones held over 97% in effectors. Same-barcode identical TCR molecules could make highly expanded clones look smaller than they are.

The sequence derives from a human donor in good health. Some libraries in this study had Jurkat cell RNA spiked in. What was sequenced was naive CD8+ T cells from blood, with Jurkat cell RNA spiked in. Subset noted: FACS-sorted CD8+CD4-CCR7+CD45RA+ naive T cells. The rearrangement links TRBV6-5 to TRBJ2-7; D is uncertain. CDR3 DNA: TGTGCCAGCAGTTACTCGGTAAGGGTGGACGAGCAGTACTTC. This translates into CASSYSVRVDEQYF.